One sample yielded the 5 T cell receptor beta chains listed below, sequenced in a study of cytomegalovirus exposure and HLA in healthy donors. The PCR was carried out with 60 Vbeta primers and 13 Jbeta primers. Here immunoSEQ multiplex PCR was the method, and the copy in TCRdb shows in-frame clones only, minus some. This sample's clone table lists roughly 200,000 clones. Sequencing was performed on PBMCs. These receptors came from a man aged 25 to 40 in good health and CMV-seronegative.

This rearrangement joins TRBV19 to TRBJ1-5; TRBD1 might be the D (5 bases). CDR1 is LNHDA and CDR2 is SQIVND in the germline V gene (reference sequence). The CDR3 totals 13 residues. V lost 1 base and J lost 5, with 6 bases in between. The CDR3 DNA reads TGTGCCAGTAGTATAGTGGGGCATCAGCCCCAGCATTTT. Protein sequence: CASSIVGHQPQHF.

The CDR3 coding sequence is TGTGCCAGCAGCGTTCTCGGGGGGGGTACCACAGATACGCAGTATTTT. Translated: CASSVLGGGTTDTQYF. The V call is TRBV9, the J call TRBJ2-3; the match to TRBD2 covers 8 bases. V dropped 2 bases and J dropped 2; count of bases not matched to a gene: 7. The CDR3 has 16 residues. CDR1 SGDLS and CDR2 YYNGEE come from the germline V gene.

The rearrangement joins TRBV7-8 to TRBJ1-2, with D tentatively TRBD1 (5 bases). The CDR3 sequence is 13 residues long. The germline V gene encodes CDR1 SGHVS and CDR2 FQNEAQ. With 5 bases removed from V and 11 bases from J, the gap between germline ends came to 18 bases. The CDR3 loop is CASSTPQAREYTF. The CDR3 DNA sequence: TGTGCCAGCAGCACACCCCAGGCCAGGGAATACACCTTC.

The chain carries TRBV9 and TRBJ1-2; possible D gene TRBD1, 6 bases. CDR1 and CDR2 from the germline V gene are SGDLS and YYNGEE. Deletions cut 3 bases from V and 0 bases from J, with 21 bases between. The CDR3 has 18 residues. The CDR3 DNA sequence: TGTGCCAGCAGCGCCCTTTCTACAGGGAGGGTTGCTAACTATGGCTACACCTTC. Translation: CASSALSTGRVANYGYTF.

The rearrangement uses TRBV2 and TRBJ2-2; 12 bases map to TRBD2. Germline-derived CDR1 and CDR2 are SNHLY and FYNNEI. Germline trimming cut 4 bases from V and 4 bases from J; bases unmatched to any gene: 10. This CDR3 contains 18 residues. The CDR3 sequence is CASSGPLAGGPGTGELFF. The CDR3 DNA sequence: TGTGCCAGCAGTGGGCCCCTAGCGGGAGGGCCGGGCACCGGGGAGCTGTTTTTT.